This T cell receptor beta chain was obtained from a study of cytomegalovirus exposure and HLA in healthy donors. Although they were nominally healthy when sampled, donors likely had unrecorded immune exposures. The junction had 3 bases not matched to a gene; V was cut back by 0 bases and J by 8 bases. In germline, CDR1 is MNHEY, CDR2 SMNVEV (reference sequence). The CDR3 has 13 amino acids. With 60 Vbeta and 13 Jbeta primers, the PCR was carried out. Profiled with immunoSEQ multiplex PCR; TCRdb holds only in-frame clones, not every one. The table shows 80,000 to 95,000 clones, with about 63% occurring only once.

The sample consisted of PBMCs. The J gene is TRBJ1-2, the V gene TRBV27; 7 nucleotides match TRBD1. This sequence originates from a woman aged 25-40 years in good health and CMV-seronegative. CDR3 loop: CASSLSGGGGYTF. CDR3 in DNA: TGTGCCAGCAGTTTATCAGGGGGCGGCGGCTACACCTTC.